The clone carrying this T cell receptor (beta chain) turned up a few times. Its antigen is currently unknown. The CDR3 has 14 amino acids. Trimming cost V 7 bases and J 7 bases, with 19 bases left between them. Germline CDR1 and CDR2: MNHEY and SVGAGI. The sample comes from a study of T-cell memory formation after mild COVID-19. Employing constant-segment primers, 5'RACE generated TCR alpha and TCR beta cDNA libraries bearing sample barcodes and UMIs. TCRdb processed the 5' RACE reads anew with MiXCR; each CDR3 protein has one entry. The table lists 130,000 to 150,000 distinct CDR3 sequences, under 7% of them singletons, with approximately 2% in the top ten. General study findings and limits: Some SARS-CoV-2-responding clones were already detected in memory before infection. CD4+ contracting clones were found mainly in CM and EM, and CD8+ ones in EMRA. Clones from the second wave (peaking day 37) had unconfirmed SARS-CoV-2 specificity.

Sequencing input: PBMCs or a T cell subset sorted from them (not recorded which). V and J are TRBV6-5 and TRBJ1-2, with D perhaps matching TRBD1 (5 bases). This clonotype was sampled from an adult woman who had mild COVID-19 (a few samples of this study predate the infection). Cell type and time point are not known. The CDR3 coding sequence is TGTGCCAGCATTATCCGGCCGGGGCAGGGTGGCTACACCTTC. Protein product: CASIIRPGQGGYTF.